This T cell receptor (beta chain) was obtained from a study of spatial heterogeneity in lung cancer. Looking at the study overall: Sequenced were any available follow-up PBMC samples, which had been obtained a median of roughly 2 years after resection. Study results and caveats: At resection, ubiquitous expanded tumor TCRs appeared in blood more than at follow-up.

V was trimmed by 7 bases and J by 4 bases, leaving 20 bases between them. CDR3 length: 15 residues. CDR1 MNHEY and CDR2 SVGAGI come from the germline V gene. The time point here: blood at routine non-recurrence follow-up after resection. Unsorted whole RNA from tumor, nontumor lung or frozen PBMC underwent sequencing. Each TCR cDNA molecule bore a unique molecular identifier. Using its own MiXCR run on the 5' RACE reads, TCRdb lists one record per CDR3 protein. The table has around 110,000 distinct CDR3 sequences, about 12% seen once. About this clonotype itself: As yet, its antigen is unknown.

Material: PBMCs, obtained at follow-up. The chain employs TRBV6-5 and TRBJ2-7; D gene uncertain. The receptor was isolated from a male donor with early-stage non-small cell lung cancer. The CDR3 loop reads CASTPAATSQYEQYF. DNA of the CDR3: TGTGCCAGCACCCCAGCCGCCACGTCCCAATACGAGCAGTACTTC.